Listed here is a single TCR beta chain. Its antigen remains unidentified. Authors' analysis steps: Samples contained a median of roughly 100,000 TCRs, with a range of 23,224 to 690,600. In TCRdb, the RACE reads were re-called with MiXCR into one record per CDR3 protein. The V and J calls, along with clone size, are taken from TCRdb and not from the paper's own processing. The repertoire has some 400,000 distinct CDR3 sequences, roughly 5% of them found once; the top ten carry 2.5% to 3%. This CDR3 comprises 14 residues. The germline V gene encodes CDR1 SGDLS and CDR2 YYNGEE. Trimming left V 2 bases short and J 5 bases short, with 13 bases between. Time point meaning: pre-sensitization, week 0. The treatment was: therapeutic diphenylcyclopropenone sensitization with weekly scalp DPC. This entry is derived from a study of human T cells and chemical hapten exposure. As for the study in general: A roughly 2 cm by roughly 2 cm inner upper arm patch received 2% DPC for sensitization.

Notes on the study in general: Among expanded TCRs, significantly more large CDR3 similarity clusters formed than among controls.

V is TRBV9 and J is TRBJ2-5, with D unclear. This specimen was whole blood, taken in connection with sensitization to the hapten diphenylcyclopropenone (DPC). This TCR was recovered from a woman in her fifties or sixties with alopecia areata. Some clones in this sample may be carry-over from other donors' samples. The CDR3 sequence: CASSVSQSMETQYF. In DNA form, the CDR3 reads TGTGCCAGCAGCGTGTCCCAGAGTATGGAGACCCAGTACTTC. Supplemented by reference TRBV9 and TRBJ2-5, the full variable domain reads DSGVTQTPKHLITATGQRVTLRCSPRSGDLSVYWYQQSLDQGLQFLIQYYNGEERAKGNILERFSAQQFPDLHSELNLSSLELGDSALYFCASSVSQSMETQYFGPGTRLLVL.